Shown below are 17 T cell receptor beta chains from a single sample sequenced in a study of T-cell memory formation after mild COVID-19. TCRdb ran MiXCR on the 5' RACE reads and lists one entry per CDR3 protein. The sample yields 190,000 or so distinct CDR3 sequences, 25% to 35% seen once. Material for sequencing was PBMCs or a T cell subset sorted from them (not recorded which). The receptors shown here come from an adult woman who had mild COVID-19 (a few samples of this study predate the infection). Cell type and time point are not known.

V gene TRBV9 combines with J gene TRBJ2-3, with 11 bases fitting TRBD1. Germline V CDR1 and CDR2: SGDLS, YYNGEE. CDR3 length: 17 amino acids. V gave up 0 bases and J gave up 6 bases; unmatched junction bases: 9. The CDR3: CASSVEWDRGGVDTQYF. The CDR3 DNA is TGTGCCAGCAGCGTAGAATGGGACAGGGGGGGAGTGGATACGCAGTATTTT.

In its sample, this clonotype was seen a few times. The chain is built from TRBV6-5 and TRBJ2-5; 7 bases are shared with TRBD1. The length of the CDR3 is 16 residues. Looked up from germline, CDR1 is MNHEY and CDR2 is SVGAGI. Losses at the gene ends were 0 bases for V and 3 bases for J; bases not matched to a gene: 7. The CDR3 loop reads CASSYSDRAWEETQYF. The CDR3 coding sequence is TGTGCCAGCAGTTACTCCGACAGGGCTTGGGAAGAGACCCAGTACTTC.

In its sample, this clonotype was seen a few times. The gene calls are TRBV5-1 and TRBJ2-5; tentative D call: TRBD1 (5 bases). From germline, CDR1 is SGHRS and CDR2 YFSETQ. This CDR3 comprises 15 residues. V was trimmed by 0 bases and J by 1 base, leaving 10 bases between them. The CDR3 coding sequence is TGCGCCAGCAGCTTGGAACAGGTGGGCCAAGAGACCCAGTACTTC. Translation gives CASSLEQVGQETQYF.

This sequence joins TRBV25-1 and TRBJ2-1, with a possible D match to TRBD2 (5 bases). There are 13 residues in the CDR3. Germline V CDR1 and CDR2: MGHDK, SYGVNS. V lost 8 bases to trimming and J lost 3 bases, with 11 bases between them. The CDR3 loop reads CASEGWGYNEQFF. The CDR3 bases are TGTGCCAGCGAGGGATGGGGCTACAATGAGCAGTTCTTC.

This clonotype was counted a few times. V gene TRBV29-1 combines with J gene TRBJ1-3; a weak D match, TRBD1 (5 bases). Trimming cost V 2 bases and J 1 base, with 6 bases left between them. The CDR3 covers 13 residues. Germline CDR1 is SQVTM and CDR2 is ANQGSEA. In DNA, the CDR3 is TGCAGCGTTGAAAAGGGGTCTGGAAACACCATATATTTT. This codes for CSVEKGSGNTIYF.

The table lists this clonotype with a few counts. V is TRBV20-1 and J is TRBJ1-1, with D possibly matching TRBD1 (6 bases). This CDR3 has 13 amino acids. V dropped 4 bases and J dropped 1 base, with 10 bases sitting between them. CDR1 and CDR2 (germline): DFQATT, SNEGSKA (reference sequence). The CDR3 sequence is CSAKTGRNTEAFF. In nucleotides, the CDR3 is TGCAGTGCTAAGACAGGCAGGAACACTGAAGCTTTCTTT.

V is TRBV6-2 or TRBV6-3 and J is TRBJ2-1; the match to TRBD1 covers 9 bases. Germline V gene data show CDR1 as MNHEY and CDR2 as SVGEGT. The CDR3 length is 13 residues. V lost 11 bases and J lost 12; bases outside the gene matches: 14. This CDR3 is CASARQGGQGQFF. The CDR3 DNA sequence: TGTGCCTCAGCACGGCAGGGGGGACAGGGGCAGTTCTTC.

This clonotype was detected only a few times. The CDR3 sequence is CASSLMADYNEQFF. The CDR3 coding sequence is TGCGCCAGCAGCTTGATGGCTGACTACAATGAGCAGTTCTTC. The chain combines TRBV5-1 with TRBJ2-1; D is undetermined. The CDR3 is made up of 14 amino acids. Germline CDR1 SGHRS, CDR2 YFSETQ. Trimming took off 1 base at V and 3 bases at J, with 8 bases between the two ends.

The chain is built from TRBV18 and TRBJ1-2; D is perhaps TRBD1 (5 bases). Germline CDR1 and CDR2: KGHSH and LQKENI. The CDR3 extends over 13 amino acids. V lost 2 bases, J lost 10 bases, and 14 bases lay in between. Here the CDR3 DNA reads TGTGCCAGCTCACCAAGCAGGGAATCATACTACACCTTC. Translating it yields CASSPSRESYYTF.

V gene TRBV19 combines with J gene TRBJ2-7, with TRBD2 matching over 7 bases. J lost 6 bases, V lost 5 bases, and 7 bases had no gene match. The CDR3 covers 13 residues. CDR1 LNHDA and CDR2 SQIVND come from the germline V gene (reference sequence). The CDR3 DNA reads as TGTGCCAGTAGTCCACCCTGGGGGGGCGAGCAGTACTTC. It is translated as CASSPPWGGEQYF.

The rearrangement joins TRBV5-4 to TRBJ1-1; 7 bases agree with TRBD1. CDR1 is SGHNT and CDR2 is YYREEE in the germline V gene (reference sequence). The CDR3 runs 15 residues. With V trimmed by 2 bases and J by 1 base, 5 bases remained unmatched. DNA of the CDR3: TGTGCCAGCAGCTTCGGACAGGTGGGGAACACTGAAGCTTTCTTT. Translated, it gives CASSFGQVGNTEAFF.

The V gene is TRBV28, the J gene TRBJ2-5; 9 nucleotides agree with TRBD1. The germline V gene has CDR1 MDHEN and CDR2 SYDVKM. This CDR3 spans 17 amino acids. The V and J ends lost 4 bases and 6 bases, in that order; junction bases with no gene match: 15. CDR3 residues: CASSSPTGTGSVKTQYF. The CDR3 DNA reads TGTGCCAGCAGTTCCCCAACCGGGACAGGGTCGGTAAAGACCCAGTACTTC.

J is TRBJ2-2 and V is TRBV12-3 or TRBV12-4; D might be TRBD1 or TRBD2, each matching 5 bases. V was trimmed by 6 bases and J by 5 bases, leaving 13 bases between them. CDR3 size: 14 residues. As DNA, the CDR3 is TGTGCCAGCAGCAAGGGGACGGAGACCGGGGAGCTGTTTTTT. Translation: CASSKGTETGELFF.

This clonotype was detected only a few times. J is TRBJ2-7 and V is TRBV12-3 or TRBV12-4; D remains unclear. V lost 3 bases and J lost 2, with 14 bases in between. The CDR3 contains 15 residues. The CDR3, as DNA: TGTGCCAGCAGTTTTAAGGGTGGGTGGACCTACGAGCAGTACTTC. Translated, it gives CASSFKGGWTYEQYF.

CDR3 bases: TGTGCCAGCAGCGACCACAGGGTGGGGGGAACTGAAGCTTTCTTT. It translates to CASSDHRVGGTEAFF. The V call is TRBV7-2, the J call TRBJ1-1; TRBD1 might be the D (6 bases). Germline assignment: CDR1 SGHTA and CDR2 FQGNSA. The CDR3 has 15 residues. Trimming took off 5 bases at V and 5 bases at J, with 18 bases between the two ends.

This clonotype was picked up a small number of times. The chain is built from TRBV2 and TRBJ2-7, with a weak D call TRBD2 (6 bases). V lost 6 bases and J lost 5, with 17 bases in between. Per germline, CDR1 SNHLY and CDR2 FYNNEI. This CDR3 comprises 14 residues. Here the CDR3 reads CASRFLGGEDEQYF. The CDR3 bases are TGTGCCAGCAGGTTCCTTGGCGGGGAGGACGAGCAGTACTTC.

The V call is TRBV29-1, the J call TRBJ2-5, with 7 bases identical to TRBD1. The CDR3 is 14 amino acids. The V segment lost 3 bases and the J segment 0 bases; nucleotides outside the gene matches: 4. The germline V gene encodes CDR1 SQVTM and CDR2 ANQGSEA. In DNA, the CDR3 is TGCAGCGTTGAGGGACAGCCGTACCAAGAGACCCAGTACTTC. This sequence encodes CSVEGQPYQETQYF. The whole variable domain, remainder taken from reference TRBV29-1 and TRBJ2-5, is SAVISQKPSRDICQRGTSLTIQCQVDSQVTMMFWYRQQPGQSLTLIATANQGSEATYESGFVIDKFPISRPNLTFSTLTVSNMSPEDSSIYLCSVEGQPYQETQYFGPGTRLLVL.